This T cell receptor beta chain came from a study of blood T cell repertoires in COVID-19 (dated by TCRdb to between 2020 and 2021). General notes on the study: Samples from collaborators originated in the United States, Italy and Spain and spanned both the acute and convalescent phases of COVID-19. The prospective study material was composed of cDNA or gDNA derived from T cells, B-cell-depleted T cells, or PBMCs. The dataset comprised deeply sampled blood TCRbeta repertoires from subjects exposed to, actively infected with, or recovered from COVID-19. A de-identified subject ID, COVID-19 status, age in years and sex were almost always included in the sample metadata. Samples came from the ongoing ImmuneRACE study (first 160 participants) plus 1,254 subjects from 6 global collaborators. The repertoires were released in a freely available public database meant as a resource for research on the immune response to SARS-CoV-2. Where available, HLA class I and class II types were obtained from metadata supplied by the sample provider rather than from assay-based typing. General conclusions and limits of the study: The quantity of clinical and demographic metadata differed by source and by participant and was supplied without curation.

TCRbeta CDR3 regions were amplified from genomic DNA by means of the immunoSEQ Assay, a bias-controlled multiplex PCR. The authors processed their data as follows. Nucleated cell counts per sample were estimated from amplification of reference gene primers within the assay. To quantify the absolute abundance of each unique TCRbeta CDR3 rearrangement, sequence reads were collapsed and filtered. For each sample, productive Simpson clonality was calculated as the square root of Simpson's diversity index over productive rearrangements. Drawn from immuneACCESS, this table holds only the in-frame rearrangements with V and J called that TCRdb kept. Clones are partly lost; checked studies trace under half to an unresolved V gene and leave the rest unexplained. V and J calls and clone size are given by that table; D and trimming were obtained from the DNA. This sample has 45,000 to 65,000 clones in its table, and approximately 88% of those were observed once. Jointly, the top ten make up roughly 10% of the sample.

This clone was seen only a few times. The target of this receptor is not known. No much larger clonotype is one base removed from it; base qualities were not supplied. Including the terminal cysteine and phenylalanine, the CDR3 comprises 13 residues. The read is trimmed to its CDR3 DNA, 39 bases read in frame from base 1. Taken from the germline V gene, the CDR1 and CDR2 loops are SGHDT and YYEEEE. V is pared back by 0 bases and J by 1 base, with 4 bases lying between the germline termini. One collaborating source in Seattle enrolled patients while the patients were actively infected and followed the patients over time throughout the course of disease. Whole blood was collected in K2EDTA tubes by collaborating institutions according to the institutions' own protocols. For TCRbeta analysis, collaborator samples were shipped as frozen whole blood, as isolated PBMCs, or as DNA extracted from either sample type.

The sample comprised peripheral blood. Recombination linked TRBV5-6 to TRBJ2-5; the D segment cannot be called with confidence. The sequence was obtained from a man aged 25 to 40 with COVID-19, enrolled during active disease. The nucleotide sequence reads TGTGCCAGCAGCTTGGTCTCCCAAGAGACCCAGTACTTC. Its amino acids are CASSLVSQETQYF.